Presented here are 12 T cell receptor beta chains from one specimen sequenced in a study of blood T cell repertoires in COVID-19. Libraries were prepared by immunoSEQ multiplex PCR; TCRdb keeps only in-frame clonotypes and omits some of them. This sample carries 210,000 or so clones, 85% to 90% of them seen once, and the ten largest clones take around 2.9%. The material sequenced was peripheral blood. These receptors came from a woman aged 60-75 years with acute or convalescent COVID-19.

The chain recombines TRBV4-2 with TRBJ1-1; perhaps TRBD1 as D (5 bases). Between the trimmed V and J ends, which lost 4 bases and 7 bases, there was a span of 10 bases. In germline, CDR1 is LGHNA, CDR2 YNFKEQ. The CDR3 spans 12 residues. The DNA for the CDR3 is TGTGCCAGCAGCCGTGACAGAAATGAAGCTTTCTTT. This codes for CASSRDRNEAFF.

The CDR3 nucleotides are TGTGCCTTCTCGAAGGAGGGCCCCAATCAGCCCCAGCATTTT. It specifies CAFSKEGPNQPQHF. J is TRBJ1-5 and V is TRBV30, with D unclear. The germline V gene encodes CDR1 GTSNPN and CDR2 SVGIG (reference sequence). CDR3 length equals 14 residues. The V and J ends lost 7 bases and 3 bases respectively, with 16 bases between them.

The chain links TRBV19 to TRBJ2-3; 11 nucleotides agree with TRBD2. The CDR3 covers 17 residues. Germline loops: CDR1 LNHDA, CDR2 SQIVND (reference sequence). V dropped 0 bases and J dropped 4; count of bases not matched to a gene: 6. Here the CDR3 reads CASSIDPLAGGSDTQYF. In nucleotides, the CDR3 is TGTGCCAGTAGTATAGATCCTCTAGCGGGGGGCTCAGATACGCAGTATTTT. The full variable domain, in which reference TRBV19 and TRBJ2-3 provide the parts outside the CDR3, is DGGITQSPKYLFRKEGQNVTLSCEQNLNHDAMYWYRQDPGQGLRLIYYSQIVNDFQKGDIAEGYSVSREKKESFPLTVTSAQKNPTAFYLCASSIDPLAGGSDTQYFGPGTRLTVL.

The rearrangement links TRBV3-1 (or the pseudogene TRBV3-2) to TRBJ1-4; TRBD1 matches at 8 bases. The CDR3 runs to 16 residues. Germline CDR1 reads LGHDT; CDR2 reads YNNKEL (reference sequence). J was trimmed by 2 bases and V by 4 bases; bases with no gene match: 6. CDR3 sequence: CASSPRTGKTNEKLFF. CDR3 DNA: TGTGCCAGCAGCCCTCGGACAGGGAAGACTAATGAAAAACTGTTTTTT.

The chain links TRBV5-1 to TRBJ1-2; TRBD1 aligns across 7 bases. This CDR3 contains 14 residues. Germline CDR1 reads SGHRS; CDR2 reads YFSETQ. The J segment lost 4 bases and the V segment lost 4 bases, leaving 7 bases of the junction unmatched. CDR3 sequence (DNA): TGCGCCAGCAGCACCCAGGGGGTCGGCTATGGCTACACCTTC. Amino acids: CASSTQGVGYGYTF.

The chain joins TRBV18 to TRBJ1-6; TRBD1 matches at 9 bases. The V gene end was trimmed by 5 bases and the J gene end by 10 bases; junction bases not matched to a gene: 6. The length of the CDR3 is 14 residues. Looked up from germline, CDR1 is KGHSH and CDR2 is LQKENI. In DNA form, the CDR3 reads TGTGCCAGCTCAACTCGGGACAGGGAATCACCCCTCCACTTT. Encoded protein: CASSTRDRESPLHF.

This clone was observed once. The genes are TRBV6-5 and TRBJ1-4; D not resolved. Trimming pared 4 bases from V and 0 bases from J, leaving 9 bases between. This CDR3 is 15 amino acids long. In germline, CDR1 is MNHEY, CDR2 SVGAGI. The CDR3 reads CASSWAISTNEKLFF. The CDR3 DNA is TGTGCCAGCAGTTGGGCGATTTCAACTAATGAAAAACTGTTTTTT.

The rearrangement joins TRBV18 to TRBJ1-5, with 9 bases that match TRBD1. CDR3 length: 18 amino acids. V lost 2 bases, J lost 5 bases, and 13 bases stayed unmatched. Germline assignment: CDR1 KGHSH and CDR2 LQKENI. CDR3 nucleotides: TGTGCCAGCTCACCAACACTTTACGGGACAGGGTTGGATCAGCCCCAGCATTTT. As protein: CASSPTLYGTGLDQPQHF.

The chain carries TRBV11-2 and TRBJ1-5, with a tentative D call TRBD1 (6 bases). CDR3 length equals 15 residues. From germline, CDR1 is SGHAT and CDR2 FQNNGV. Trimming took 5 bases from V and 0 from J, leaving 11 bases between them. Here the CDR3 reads CASSTSRGSNQPQHF. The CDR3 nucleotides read TGTGCCAGCAGCACCTCCAGGGGTAGCAATCAGCCCCAGCATTTT. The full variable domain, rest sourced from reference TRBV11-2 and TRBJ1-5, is EAGVAQSPRYKIIEKRQSVAFWCNPISGHATLYWYQQILGQGPKLLIQFQNNGVVDDSQLPKDRFSAERLKGVDSTLKIQPAKLEDSAVYLCASSTSRGSNQPQHFGDGTRLSIL.

CDR3 amino acids: CASSLGLGGQETQYF. CDR3 in DNA: TGCGCCAGCAGCTTGGGGTTGGGAGGGCAAGAGACCCAGTACTTC. The chain links TRBV5-1 to TRBJ2-5; 7 bases match TRBD2. Trimming removed 0 bases from V and 2 bases from J; junction bases left unmatched: 4. The CDR3 is made up of 15 amino acids. Germline V gene sequence: CDR1 SGHRS, CDR2 YFSETQ.

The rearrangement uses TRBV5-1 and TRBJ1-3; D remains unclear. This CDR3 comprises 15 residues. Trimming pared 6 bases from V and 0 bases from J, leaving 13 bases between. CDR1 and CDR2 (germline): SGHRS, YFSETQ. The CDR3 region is CASTSEVDSGNTIYF. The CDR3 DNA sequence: TGCGCCAGCACCTCCGAGGTCGACTCTGGAAACACCATATATTTT.

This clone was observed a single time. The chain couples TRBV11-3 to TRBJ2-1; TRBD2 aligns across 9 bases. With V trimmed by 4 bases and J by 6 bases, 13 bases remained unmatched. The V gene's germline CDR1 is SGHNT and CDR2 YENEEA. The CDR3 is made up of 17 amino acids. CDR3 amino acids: CASSSRGGLAGSNEQFF. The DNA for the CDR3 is TGTGCCAGCAGCTCCAGGGGGGGGCTAGCGGGAAGCAATGAGCAGTTCTTC.